This T cell receptor beta chain was obtained from a study of cytomegalovirus exposure and HLA in healthy donors. Notes on the study in general: Some V segments could not be told apart, so they were left out, TRBV6-2 and TRBV6-3 among them.

Turning to this clone: The antigen is unknown.

Germline CDR1 and CDR2: MNHNY and SVGAGI (reference sequence). CDR3 length: 15 residues. Losses at the gene ends were 5 bases for V and 8 bases for J; bases not matched to a gene: 10. 13 Jbeta primers and 60 Vbeta primers were used for the PCR. Profiled with immunoSEQ multiplex PCR; TCRdb holds only in-frame clones, not every one. The data show 110,000 or so clones, 82% seen once. The TCR comes from a woman younger than 30 in good health and CMV-seronegative. This chain connects TRBV6-6 to TRBJ1-4; 8 positions match TRBD1. Sequencing was carried out using PBMCs. CDR3 protein: CASSKGQGLEEKLFF. The CDR3 bases are TGTGCCAGCAGTAAAGGACAGGGCCTGGAAGAAAAACTGTTTTTT.